This T cell receptor (beta chain) derives from a study of response to subunit inactivated influenza vaccine (dated by TCRdb to the late 2010s). About the study as a whole: Deep quantitative T cell receptor repertoire profiling was used in the study to track responses to a trivalent subunit inactivated influenza vaccine.

Based on the germline V gene, the CDR1 and CDR2 sequences are SGHTA and FQGNSA. Trimmed from V: 4 bases; trimmed from J: 3 bases; junction bases lacking a gene match: 4. Including the terminal cysteine and phenylalanine, the CDR3 comprises 14 residues. This entry keeps only the CDR3 DNA: 42 bases, framed from base 1. This clonotype was seen a handful of times. Its cognate antigen has yet to be identified. No much larger clone exists at a distance of one base, and base qualities are not known. Libraries came from RT-PCR. Instrument on record: Illumina HiSeq 2500. TCRdb reworked the public reads: Q25 trimming with fastp, MiXCR clone assembly, productive beta chains retained. For every CDR3 protein sequence, its rows merge into one entry that carries the most common genes and DNA. The sample table records 490,000 or so distinct CDR3 sequences; about 8% of these occur just once. Approximately 13% of the sample lies in the top ten.

Study-wide findings and limitations: The authors proposed that each seasonal influenza vaccination may bring in only a limited number of new T cells.

This material consisted of PBMCs from blood, taken around 25 months after vaccination. This TCR was recovered from a man between 50 and 75 years old who received an inactivated influenza vaccine. Donor details come from another sample of the same person, matched by shared clones. The rearrangement joined TRBV7-2 to TRBJ2-3, with 7 bases matching TRBD2. The CDR3: CASSSHSGTDTQYF. The sequenced DNA: TGTGCCAGCAGCTCTCATAGCGGGACAGATACGCAGTATTTT.